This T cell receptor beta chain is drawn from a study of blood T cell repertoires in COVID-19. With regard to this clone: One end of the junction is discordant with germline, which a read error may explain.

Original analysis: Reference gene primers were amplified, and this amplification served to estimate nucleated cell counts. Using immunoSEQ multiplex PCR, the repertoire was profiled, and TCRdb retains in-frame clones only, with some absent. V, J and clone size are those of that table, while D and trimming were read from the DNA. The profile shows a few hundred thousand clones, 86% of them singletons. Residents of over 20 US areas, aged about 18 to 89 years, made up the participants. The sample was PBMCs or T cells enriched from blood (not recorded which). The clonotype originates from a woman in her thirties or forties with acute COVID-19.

CDR3 loop: CASSPAGNLPQHF. CDR3 in DNA: TGTGCCAGCAGCCCCGCAGGGAATCTGCCCCAGCATTTT. The chain combines TRBV6-2 or TRBV6-3 with TRBJ1-5, with a weak D call TRBD1 (5 bases). From germline, CDR1 is MNHEY and CDR2 SVGEGT. This CDR3 contains 13 residues.